This T cell receptor (beta chain) was sequenced during a study of blood T cell repertoires in COVID-19. In the study overall: Some COVID-19 samples were acute and others convalescent; all came from the United States, Italy and Spain.

The assay was immunoSEQ multiplex PCR, and TCRdb's table has in-frame clones only and misses some. The sample lists 95,000 to 100,000 clones, 75% to 85% occurring once. The material sequenced was peripheral blood. The sequence came from an elderly woman with active or convalescent COVID-19.

CDR3 DNA: TGTGCCAGTAGCCCGTACTACAACACCGGGGAGCTGTTTTTT. Amino acid sequence: CASSPYYNTGELFF. This chain connects TRBV19 to TRBJ2-2, with no clear D. The V gene's germline CDR1 is LNHDA and CDR2 SQIVND (reference sequence). Deletions cut 6 bases from V and 2 bases from J, with 10 bases between. This CDR3 has 14 amino acids.